This TCR beta chain was identified during a study of T cells in Graves' hyperthyroidism and ophthalmopathy. Clinicians diagnosed patients from clinical symptoms, serum thyroxine and TRAb, thyroid ultrasound and orbital computed tomography. This clonotype appeared a single time. Its target is not known. RNA transcripts were the template for amplifying TCR beta CDR3 regions. RT-PCR in the first round (using the HTBI primer set) targeted the TCR CDR3. TCRdb analysed the multiplex PCR reads with MiXCR anew, one entry per CDR3 protein. The sample gives about 540,000 distinct CDR3 sequences, about 45% of which show up once; about 7.8% is in the top ten. Study-level results: Using 13 V-J features, a model discriminated ophthalmopathy from stable hyperthyroidism.

The CDR3 covers 11 residues. V lost 8 bases and J 3 bases, leaving 10 bases between the germline ends. Per germline, CDR1 SQVTM and CDR2 ANQGSEA. The sample was peripheral blood or thyroid tissue (not recorded which). The chain joins TRBV29-1 to TRBJ2-5; weak D call: TRBD2 (6 bases). The receptor was isolated from a woman aged 18-29 years with Graves' hyperthyroidism. Here the CDR3 DNA reads TGCAGCCGATGGAGGGAAGAGACCCAGTACTTC. Amino acid sequence: CSRWREETQYF.